This TCR beta chain was sequenced in a study of blood T cell repertoires in COVID-19. The wider study: Samples taken during acute and convalescent COVID-19 were collected in the United States, Italy and Spain.

Sequencing used immunoSEQ multiplex PCR; TCRdb keeps in-frame clones, though not all of them. This sample has about 140,000 clones; approximately 80% occur once, and the top ten carry 5.2%. V was clipped by 5 bases and J by 8 bases; unmatched bases: 5. The V gene's germline CDR1 is KGHSH and CDR2 LQKENI. The CDR3 totals 15 residues. Clinical histories supplied by participants themselves formed the basis of cohort assignment. Sequencing used PBMCs or T cells enriched from blood (not recorded which). The source is a man in his sixties or seventies who had been exposed to COVID-19. The V and J genes are TRBV18 and TRBJ2-1; 14 bases are shared with TRBD2. CDR3 nucleotide sequence: TGTGCCAGCTCAGCGGGACTAGCGGGAGTCGATGAGCAGTTCTTC. Its protein product is CASSAGLAGVDEQFF.